The following is a T cell receptor (beta chain) sequence with its context. Antigen specificity is unknown. Clones were read by immunoSEQ multiplex PCR, and TCRdb kept only the in-frame ones, dropping some. The top ten hold roughly 0.36% of the sample, which has around 1.4 million clones, around 98.5% seen once. This sample is drawn from a study of shared clonotypes between healthy human individuals. Regarding the study as a whole: In this cohort, only blood was sampled, and tissue repertoires likely differ.

Per germline, CDR1 SGHNT and CDR2 YYREEE (reference sequence). The trim removed 0 bases at V and 4 bases at J, leaving 4 bases unmatched. This CDR3 region has 15 residues. This TCR derives from a man aged 25-45 years in good health. Material: naive CD4+ T cells sorted from blood. Specified subset: CD45RA+ positively selected. V gene TRBV5-4 combines with J gene TRBJ2-3; TRBD2 matches at 8 bases. CDR3 DNA sequence: TGTGCCAGCAGCTTGGCCGGGAGGGCTGCAGATACGCAGTATTTT. The encoded protein is CASSLAGRAADTQYF.